This TCR beta chain was observed in a study of T cell repertoires in cytomegalovirus infection (dated by TCRdb to about 2019). At the level of the whole study: Donor HLA type was relevant to the analysis, as public TCR beta signatures indicated carriage of CMV infection together with the matching HLA type. On the study overall, not on this receptor specifically: The ex vivo response was dominated by HLA-C-restricted CMV-specific TCR beta clonotypes, and the single most frequent clonotype in two of eight donors was supplied by these HLA-C-restricted clonotypes. Carriers of CMV infection plus the relevant HLA type were discriminated by the cumulative frequency of public TCR beta family members in the study cohort and in an independent roughly 370-donor cohort.

The instrument given in TCRdb is Illumina HiSeq 1500. TCRdb reprocessing: public reads trimmed at Q25 with fastp, clones called with MiXCR, in-frame beta chains kept. Entries are consolidated by CDR3 protein sequence, retaining the most common genes and DNA. The table for this sample lists more than 350,000 distinct CDR3 sequences; roughly 31% of them were counted only once. The top ten constitute roughly 15% of the sample. The germline V gene supplies CDR1 SGHTA and CDR2 FQGTGA. Reading from cysteine to phenylalanine, the CDR3 counts 12 amino acids. Only the CDR3 part of the read is kept: 36 bases, read in frame from the first base. Remarks on this clonotype: It lacks a known antigen. A much larger clonotype is one base distant, so this may be a read error.

The sequence was collected from a human donor in good health (CMV status not recorded). Some clones in this sample may be carry-over from other donors' samples. The sequence links TRBV7-3 to TRBJ1-2; the D gene remains uncertain. The sample taken for sequencing was PBMCs. The DNA sequence is TGTACCAGCCTAGGCCGGACCTATGGCTACACCTTC. Its translation reads: CTSLGRTYGYTF.